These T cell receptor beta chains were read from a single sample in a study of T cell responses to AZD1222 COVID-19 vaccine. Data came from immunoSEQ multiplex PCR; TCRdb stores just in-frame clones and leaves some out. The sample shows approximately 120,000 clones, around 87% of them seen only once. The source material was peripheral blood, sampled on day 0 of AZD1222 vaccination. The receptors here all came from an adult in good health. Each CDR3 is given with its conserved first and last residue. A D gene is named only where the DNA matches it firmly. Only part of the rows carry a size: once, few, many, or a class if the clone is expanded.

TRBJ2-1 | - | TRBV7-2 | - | CASSLARVGEQFF | TGTGCCAGCAGCTTAGCGCGGGTGGGTGAGCAGTTCTTC
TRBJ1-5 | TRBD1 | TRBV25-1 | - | CASSPGTANQPQHF | TGTGCCAGCAGTCCGGGGACAGCTAATCAGCCCCAGCATTTT
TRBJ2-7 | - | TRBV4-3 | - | CASSLSIPGTGAYEQYF | TGCGCCAGCAGCCTTAGTATCCCAGGGACTGGGGCCTACGAGCAGTACTTC
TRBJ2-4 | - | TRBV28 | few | CASSLSGATKNIQYF | TGTGCCAGCAGTTTATCTGGGGCCACCAAAAACATTCAGTACTTC
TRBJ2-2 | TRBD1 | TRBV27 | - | CASSPFRGLQGGELFF | TGTGCCAGCAGCCCGTTTAGGGGGCTTCAGGGCGGGGAGCTGTTTTTT
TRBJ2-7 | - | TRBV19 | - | CASSPRNYEQYF | TGTGCCAGTAGCCCGCGAAATTACGAGCAGTACTTC
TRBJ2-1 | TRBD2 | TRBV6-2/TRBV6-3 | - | CASSYPGGEIYNEQFF | TGTGCCAGCAGTTACCCCGGGGGGGAGATCTACAATGAGCAGTTCTTC
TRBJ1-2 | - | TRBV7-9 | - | CASSSQRGDGYTF | TGTGCCAGCAGCTCCCAGCGGGGTGATGGCTACACCTTC
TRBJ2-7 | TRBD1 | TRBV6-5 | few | CASSYSGTGSVEQYF | TGTGCCAGCAGTTACTCCGGGACAGGGTCCGTGGAGCAGTACTTC
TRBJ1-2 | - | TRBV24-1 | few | CATSDLRPLYGYTF | TGTGCCACCAGTGATTTGCGTCCCCTCTATGGCTACACCTTC
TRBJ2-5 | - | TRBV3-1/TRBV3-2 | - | CASSQELADRQETQYF | TGTGCCAGCAGCCAAGAACTAGCGGACAGGCAAGAGACCCAGTACTTC
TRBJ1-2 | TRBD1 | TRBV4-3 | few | CASSQGTGRDGYTF | TGCGCCAGCAGCCAAGGGACAGGGAGAGATGGCTACACCTTC